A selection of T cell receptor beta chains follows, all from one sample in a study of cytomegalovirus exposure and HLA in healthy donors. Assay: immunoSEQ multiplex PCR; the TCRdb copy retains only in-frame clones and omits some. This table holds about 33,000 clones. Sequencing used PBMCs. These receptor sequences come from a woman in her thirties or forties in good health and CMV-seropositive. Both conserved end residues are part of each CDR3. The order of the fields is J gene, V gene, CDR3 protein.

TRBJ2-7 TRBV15 CATSRDSGWTASGEQYF
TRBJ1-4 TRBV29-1 CSVVFRRRAGEKLFF
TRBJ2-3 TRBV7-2 CASLPGLARDTQYF
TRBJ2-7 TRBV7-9 CASSYTSATGGHEQYF
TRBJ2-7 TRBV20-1 CSATLGDEQYF
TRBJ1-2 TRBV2 CASSEAGQRRNYGYTF
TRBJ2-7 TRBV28 CASSLISAGFDEQYF
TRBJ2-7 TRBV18 CASLGQLSAYEQYF
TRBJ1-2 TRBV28 CASTPGLTLYGYTF
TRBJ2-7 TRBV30 CAWSRGTGAYEQYF
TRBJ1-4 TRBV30 CSGRFNEKLFF
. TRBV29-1 CSVEGRGDEQYF
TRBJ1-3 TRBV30 CAWSLALRSGNTIYF
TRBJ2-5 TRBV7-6 CASSLSPRAGGLRETQYF
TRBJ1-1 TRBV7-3 CASSLSSSRALSTEAFF
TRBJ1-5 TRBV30 CAWTAGTGDSLGNQPQHF
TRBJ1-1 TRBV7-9 CASSPTVNTEAFF
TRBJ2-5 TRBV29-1 CSAPSGGETQYF
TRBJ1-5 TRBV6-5 CATSPSFYQPQHF
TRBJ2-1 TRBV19 CASSIVGGSDNEQFF
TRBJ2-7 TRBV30 CAWSVGTGSHEQYF
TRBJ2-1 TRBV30 CAYSSGGDNEQFF
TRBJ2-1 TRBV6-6 CASSYSTYNEQFF
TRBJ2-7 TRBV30 CAWRWEVTGTSGCLEQYF
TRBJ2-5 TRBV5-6 CASSLSGVWETQYF
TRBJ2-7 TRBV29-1 CSVQGQYEQYF
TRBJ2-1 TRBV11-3 CASSLDGAGGFHNEQFF
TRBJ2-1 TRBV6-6 CASSLYRESWHEQFF